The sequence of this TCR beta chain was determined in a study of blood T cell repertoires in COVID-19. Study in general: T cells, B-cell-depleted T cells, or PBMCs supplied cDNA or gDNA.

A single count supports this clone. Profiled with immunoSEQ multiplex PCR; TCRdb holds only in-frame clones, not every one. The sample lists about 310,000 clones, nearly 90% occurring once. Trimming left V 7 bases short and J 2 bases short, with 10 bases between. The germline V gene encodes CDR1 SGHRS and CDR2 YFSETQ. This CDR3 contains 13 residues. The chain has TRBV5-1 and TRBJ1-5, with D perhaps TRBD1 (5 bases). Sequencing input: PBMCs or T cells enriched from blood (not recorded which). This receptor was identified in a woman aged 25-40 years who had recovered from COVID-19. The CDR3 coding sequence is TGCGCCAGCGGGGCTCAAGGCAATCAGCCCCAGCATTTT. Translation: CASGAQGNQPQHF.